One and the same sample provided the 15 T cell receptor beta chains below, sequenced in a study of cytomegalovirus exposure and HLA in healthy donors. Primers: 60 Vbeta forward and 13 Jbeta reverse. Method: immunoSEQ multiplex PCR; TCRdb's copy keeps in-frame clones and lacks some. The repertoire holds hundreds of thousands of clones, with roughly 80% as singletons. Sequencing input: PBMCs. Source of these receptors: a male donor in good health and CMV-seronegative.

This chain uses TRBV9 with TRBJ2-1; D is undetermined. Germline V gives CDR1 SGDLS, CDR2 YYNGEE. V was shortened by 0 bases and J by 2 bases, with 9 bases between the two germline ends. CDR3 length: 15 amino acids. The CDR3 reads CASSVGAETYNEQFF. DNA for the CDR3: TGTGCCAGCAGCGTAGGGGCCGAGACCTACAATGAGCAGTTCTTC.

J is TRBJ2-2 and V is TRBV27; TRBD2 agrees at 9 bases. From germline, CDR1 is MNHEY and CDR2 SMNVEV (reference sequence). The CDR3 is 16 amino acids. The V segment lost 3 bases and the J segment 4 bases; nucleotides outside the gene matches: 6. The CDR3 DNA follows: TGTGCCAGCAGTTTTTATAGCGGGAGAGGCACCGGGGAGCTGTTTTTT. Translated: CASSFYSGRGTGELFF.

The chain joins TRBV7-2 to TRBJ2-4, with 13 bases identical to TRBD2. CDR1 is SGHTA, CDR2 FQGNSA, per germline. The CDR3 is made up of 14 amino acids. Germline trimming cut 5 bases from V and 16 bases from J; bases unmatched to any gene: 11. The CDR3 DNA sequence: TGTGCCAGCAGCACCCGGACTAGCGGGAGCCATTTATACTTC. Amino acids: CASSTRTSGSHLYF.

The rearrangement links TRBV5-4 to TRBJ2-5, with 8 bases matching TRBD1. The CDR3 totals 12 residues. From germline, CDR1 is SGHNT and CDR2 YYREEE (reference sequence). Trimming took 9 bases from V and 4 from J; bases not matched to a gene: 5. Here the CDR3 reads CATKDRVETQYF. The CDR3, as DNA: TGTGCCACAAAGGACAGGGTAGAGACCCAGTACTTC.

This chain connects TRBV19 to TRBJ2-7, with 10 positions matching TRBD2. The CDR3 length is 14 residues. V lost 7 bases and J lost 1; bases outside the gene matches: 4. Germline V gene sequence: CDR1 LNHDA, CDR2 SQIVND (reference sequence). The CDR3 here is CASKREGLSYEQYF. CDR3 DNA: TGTGCCAGTAAGCGGGAGGGCCTTTCCTACGAGCAGTACTTC.

As for this clone: The junction departs from the called germline gene at one end, perhaps through a read error. This chain connects TRBV18 to TRBJ1-3, with TRBD1 as a possible D gene (6 bases). Germline loops: CDR1 KGHSH, CDR2 LQKENI. The CDR3 contains 15 residues. The chain's CDR3 is CASSPRTDSGNTIYF. CDR3 DNA sequence: TGTGCCAGCTCGCCACGGACAGACTCTGGAAACACCATATATTTT.

The rearrangement joins TRBV6-5 to TRBJ2-7, with D possibly TRBD2 on 6 matching bases. Trimming cost V 2 bases and J 4 bases, with 18 bases left between them. Looked up from germline, CDR1 is MNHEY and CDR2 is SVGAGI. This CDR3 is built from 16 residues. For the CDR3, the DNA is TGTGCCAGCAGTTACATCCGAGGCGCGGGGATATACGAGCAGTACTTC. Amino acid sequence: CASSYIRGAGIYEQYF.

For the CDR3, the DNA is TGTGCCAGCAGCTCTCATACTAGGGACTCATCAAACTCCTACAATGAGCAGTTCTTC. As protein: CASSSHTRDSSNSYNEQFF. This chain connects TRBV7-6 to TRBJ2-1; TRBD2 is a possible D gene (6 bases). The CDR3 loop spans 19 amino acids. Trimming removed 4 bases from V and 0 bases from J, with 22 bases in between. The germline V gene encodes CDR1 SGHVS and CDR2 FNYEAQ.

The V call is TRBV2, the J call TRBJ2-1; TRBD2 agrees at 7 bases. V lost 4 bases and J lost 12; bases outside the gene matches: 15. The CDR3 spans 15 residues. Germline V CDR1 and CDR2: SNHLY, FYNNEI. Written as DNA, the CDR3 is TGTGCCAGCAGTGGTCCACTAGCGACGGGAAGTTTGCAGTTCTTC. Translating gives CASSGPLATGSLQFF.

This CDR3 reads CASSYGQDNEQFF. DNA for the CDR3: TGTGCCAGCAGTTATGGGCAGGACAATGAGCAGTTCTTC. The chain is built from TRBV11-2 and TRBJ2-1; D remains ambiguous. Trimming took off 6 bases at V and 5 bases at J, with 11 bases between the two ends. Per the germline V gene, CDR1 is SGHAT and CDR2 is FQNNGV. The CDR3 loop spans 13 amino acids.

The sample holds a few counts of this clone. The V gene is TRBV21-1, the J gene TRBJ1-3; TRBD1 reflects the table's D call only, with no check against the DNA. TRBV21-1 represents a pseudogene. The CDR3 runs 16 residues. The chain's CDR3 is CASSKGAGNLWNTIYF. Here the CDR3 DNA reads TGTGCCAGCAGCAAAGGGGCAGGCAATCTCTGGAACACCATATATTTT.

This clone was detected once. V and J are TRBV5-4 and TRBJ2-2, with D possibly being TRBD2 (6 bases). There are 17 residues in the CDR3. Germline V gives CDR1 SGHNT, CDR2 YYREEE (reference sequence). With 2 bases removed from V and 5 bases from J, the gap between germline ends came to 19 bases. The CDR3 sequence is CASSFPPGKRGTGELFF. In DNA, the CDR3 is TGTGCCAGCAGCTTCCCGCCGGGTAAACGGGGGACCGGGGAGCTGTTTTTT. Full variable domain (rest looked up from reference TRBV5-4 and TRBJ2-2): ETGVTQSPTHLIKTRGQQVTLRCSSQSGHNTVSWYQQALGQGPQFIFQYYREEENGRGNFPPRFSGLQFPNYSSELNVNALELDDSALYLCASSFPPGKRGTGELFFGEGSRLTVL.

The chain employs TRBV7-6 and TRBJ2-5; possibly TRBD2 for D (5 bases). From germline, CDR1 is SGHVS and CDR2 FNYEAQ. There are 16 residues in the CDR3. V dropped 0 bases and J dropped 2 bases, with 13 bases sitting between them. The CDR3 here is CASSLAWGDLQETQYF. DNA for the CDR3: TGTGCCAGCAGCTTAGCGTGGGGAGACCTTCAAGAGACCCAGTACTTC.

The CDR3 here is CASSLSSDPYEQYF. The CDR3 DNA reads as TGTGCCAGCAGTTTAAGCAGCGACCCTTACGAGCAGTACTTC. The V gene is TRBV28, the J gene TRBJ2-7; no clear D gene. The V and J ends lost 2 bases and 4 bases respectively, with 12 bases between them. The CDR3 length is 14 residues. Germline V gene lookup returns CDR1 MDHEN and CDR2 SYDVKM.

The rearrangement links TRBV12-5 to TRBJ2-5; 7 bases map to TRBD1. CDR3 length: 16 residues. Germline V CDR1 and CDR2: LGHNT, FRNRAP. With 0 bases clipped from V and 5 bases from J, the junction kept 9 bases outside the gene matches. Here the CDR3 DNA reads TGTGCTAGTGGTTTGGTACGAGACAGGGAGTGTGAGACCCAGTACTTC. Translating gives CASGLVRDRECETQYF.